Each of the 24 T cell receptor beta chains below was sequenced from the same sample in a study of immune evolution from preneoplasia to lung adenocarcinoma. Here immunoSEQ multiplex PCR was the method, and the copy in TCRdb shows in-frame clones only, minus some. The profile shows about 26,000 clones, just under 75% of them singletons. Input material: FFPE invasive lung adenocarcinoma tissue. The receptors come from a person aged 55 to 69 with invasive lung adenocarcinoma. Some clones in this sample may be carry-over from other donors' samples.

The chain has TRBV6-6 and TRBJ2-4; a possible D gene is TRBD2 (5 bases). The CDR3 is 15 residues long. Germline V gene data show CDR1 as MNHNY and CDR2 as SVGAGI (reference sequence). V lost 5 bases and J lost 2, with 13 bases in between. CDR3: CASSPGLGPKNIQYF. CDR3 coding DNA: TGTGCCAGCAGTCCCGGACTGGGTCCCAAAAACATTCAGTACTTC.

V usage is TRBV28 and J usage is TRBJ2-1, with D hard to call. The V gene lost 7 bases and the J gene lost 16 bases, with 17 bases spanning the gap. CDR1 is MDHEN and CDR2 is SYDVKM in the germline V gene. The CDR3 has 11 residues. The CDR3 protein is CASTKPPAYFF. The CDR3 coding sequence is TGTGCCAGCACCAAACCCCCGGCCTACTTCTTC.

V gene TRBV2 combines with J gene TRBJ2-2; D unclear. The CDR3 has 14 amino acids. The V gene's germline CDR1 is SNHLY and CDR2 FYNNEI. The V and J ends lost 3 bases and 5 bases respectively, with 10 bases between them. CDR3 sequence reads: CASSDTAITGELFF. In DNA form, the CDR3 reads TGTGCCAGCAGTGACACCGCTATTACCGGGGAGCTGTTTTTT. Full variable domain (missing parts from reference TRBV2 and TRBJ2-2): EPEVTQTPSHQVTQMGQEVILRCVPISNHLYFYWYRQILGQKVEFLVSFYNNEISEKSEIFDDQFSVERPDGSNFTLKIRSTKLEDSAMYFCASSDTAITGELFFGEGSRLTVL.

This clone was detected only a few times. The chain carries TRBV19 and TRBJ1-5, with D uncertain. This CDR3 is built from 14 residues. Per germline, CDR1 LNHDA and CDR2 SQIVND (reference sequence). The V end lost 5 bases, the J end lost 0 bases, and 8 bases lay between the germline ends. CDR3: CASSLQTSNQPQHF. Here the CDR3 DNA reads TGTGCCAGTAGTTTGCAGACTAGCAATCAGCCCCAGCATTTT.

The chain combines TRBV30 with TRBJ1-5; D not resolved. Germline CDR1 GTSNPN, CDR2 SVGIG (reference sequence). This CDR3 is 12 amino acids long. The V and J ends lost 5 bases and 7 bases respectively, with 12 bases between them. The CDR3 bases are TGTGCCTGGTTTGCAACGCGGCAGCCCCAGCATTTT. The encoded protein is CAWFATRQPQHF.

The gene calls are TRBV9 and TRBJ2-5, with D perhaps TRBD1 (5 bases). CDR1 SGDLS and CDR2 YYNGEE come from the germline V gene. Trimming took off 0 bases at V and 1 base at J, with 10 bases between the two ends. CDR3 length equals 15 residues. The CDR3 loop is CASSVAGAGQETQYF. The CDR3 nucleotides read TGTGCCAGCAGCGTAGCTGGGGCCGGCCAAGAGACCCAGTACTTC.

The J gene is TRBJ2-7, the V gene TRBV9; 8 bases are a match to TRBD1. The CDR3 sequence is 16 residues long. Per the germline V gene, CDR1 is SGDLS and CDR2 is YYNGEE. The J segment lost 3 bases and the V segment lost 4 bases, leaving 12 bases of the junction unmatched. This CDR3 is CASSPDSGQEIYEQYF. CDR3 bases: TGTGCCAGCAGCCCAGACTCGGGACAGGAGATCTACGAGCAGTACTTC.

This clone was detected a few times. V usage is TRBV7-8 and J usage is TRBJ2-2, with 7 bases lining up with TRBD2. Germline V gene lookup returns CDR1 SGHVS and CDR2 FQNEAQ. Losses at the gene ends were 4 bases for V and 6 bases for J; bases not matched to a gene: 8. The CDR3 length is 15 residues. The CDR3 bases are TGTGCCAGCAGCTCCCGCCCGGGAGGCTCCGGGGAGCTGTTTTTT. It yields the protein CASSSRPGGSGELFF.

This clone was observed a few times. J is TRBJ2-3 and V is TRBV7-2, with TRBD1 matching 7 bases. The CDR3 covers 14 residues. The V gene's germline CDR1 is SGHTA and CDR2 FQGNSA. J gave up 0 bases and V 5 bases, and 2 bases lay outside the gene matches. For the CDR3, the DNA is TGTGCCAGCAGCCGGGACAGTAGCACAGATACGCAGTATTTT. This translates into CASSRDSSTDTQYF.

This clone was observed a single time. The V call is TRBV14, the J call TRBJ1-4; a weak D match, TRBD1 (6 bases). This CDR3 comprises 16 residues. Germline V CDR1 and CDR2: SGHDN, FVKESK. Trimming shortened V by 4 bases and J by 0 bases, and 12 bases separated the two germline ends. The CDR3 DNA follows: TGTGCCAGCAGCCCCGGACAGATGGCAACTAATGAAAAACTGTTTTTT. This translates into CASSPGQMATNEKLFF.

The chain combines TRBV25-1 with TRBJ2-7; weak D call: TRBD2 (5 bases). Looked up from germline, CDR1 is MGHDK and CDR2 is SYGVNS. There are 16 residues in the CDR3. Trimming cost V 4 bases and J 0 bases, with 16 bases left between them. The CDR3 is CASSGEWTAGSYEQYF. The CDR3 DNA reads TGTGCCAGCAGTGGTGAGTGGACGGCGGGCTCCTACGAGCAGTACTTC.

The rearrangement links TRBV7-2 to TRBJ1-2, with a weak D call TRBD1 (6 bases). From germline, CDR1 is SGHTA and CDR2 FQGNSA. CDR3 size: 14 residues. The V and J ends lost 5 bases and 4 bases respectively, with 14 bases between them. The chain's CDR3 is CASSDYRESYGYTF. CDR3 coding DNA: TGTGCCAGCAGCGACTACAGGGAAAGCTATGGCTACACCTTC.

This sequence joins TRBV7-9 and TRBJ2-1; perhaps TRBD2 as D (6 bases). V was pared by 1 base and J by 2 bases, with 15 bases between. The germline V gene encodes CDR1 SEHNR and CDR2 FQNEAQ (reference sequence). CDR3 length: 17 amino acids. The CDR3 here is CASSLGALAGAYNEQFF. CDR3 DNA: TGTGCCAGCAGCTTAGGGGCACTAGCCGGCGCCTACAATGAGCAGTTCTTC. The full variable domain, with the rest looked up from reference TRBV7-9 and TRBJ2-1, is DTGVSQNPRHKITKRGQNVTFRCDPISEHNRLYWYRQTLGQGPEFLTYFQNEAQLEKSRLLSDRFSAERPKGSFSTLEIQRTEQGDSAMYLCASSLGALAGAYNEQFFGPGTRLTVL.

The chain carries TRBV6-6 and TRBJ2-2; D remains ambiguous. Between the trimmed V and J ends, which lost 7 bases and 1 base, there was a span of 10 bases. The CDR3 is 14 residues long. The germline CDR1 and CDR2 sequences are MNHNY and SVGAGI (reference sequence). In DNA, the CDR3 is TGTGCCAGCAACCCACAGCGGAACACCGGGGAGCTGTTTTTT. As protein: CASNPQRNTGELFF.

The chain carries TRBV15 and TRBJ2-7; no definite D call. With 1 base removed from V and 5 bases from J, the gap between germline ends came to 9 bases. Germline-derived CDR1 and CDR2 are LNHNV and YYDKDF (reference sequence). The CDR3 is 13 amino acids. In nucleotides, the CDR3 is TGTGCCACCAGCAGAGTGGGCTTGCACGAGCAGTACTTC. The encoded protein is CATSRVGLHEQYF.

V usage is TRBV5-8 and J usage is TRBJ2-3; TRBD2 matches at 13 bases. Per germline, CDR1 SGHTS and CDR2 YDEGEE. The trim removed 3 bases at V and 4 bases at J, leaving 2 bases unmatched. CDR3 size: 15 residues. CDR3 sequence reads: CASSSGLAGADTQYF. The DNA for the CDR3 is TGTGCCAGCAGCTCCGGACTAGCGGGAGCAGATACGCAGTATTTT. Variable domain in full (rest from reference TRBV5-8 and TRBJ2-3): EAGVTQSPTHLIKTRGQQATLRCSPISGHTSVYWYQQALGLGLQFLLWYDEGEERNRGNFPPRFSGRQFPNYSSELNVNALELEDSALYLCASSSGLAGADTQYFGPGTRLTVL.

CDR3 bases: TGTGCCAGCAGCGTAAGGCAAGGAAACGTAGACTCTGGGGCCAACGTCCTGACTTTC. Translation gives CASSVRQGNVDSGANVLTF. The chain links TRBV9 to TRBJ2-6; D is ambiguous. There are 19 residues in the CDR3. Germline V lookup: CDR1 SGDLS, CDR2 YYNGEE. The V gene lost 1 base and the J gene lost 0 bases, with 17 bases spanning the gap.

The chain has TRBV6-1 and TRBJ1-2; D is unclear. V lost 3 bases and J lost 4, with 6 bases in between. The CDR3 has 12 amino acids. The germline V gene has CDR1 MNHNS and CDR2 SASEGT. The CDR3 spells CASSEGLYGYTF. The CDR3 coding sequence is TGTGCCAGCAGTGAGGGTCTCTATGGCTACACCTTC.

The CDR3 sequence is CASSFGRGYEQYF. The CDR3 nucleotides read TGTGCCAGCAGCTTTGGCAGGGGCTACGAGCAGTACTTC. This chain connects TRBV7-3 to TRBJ2-7, with D possibly being TRBD1 (6 bases). Per the germline V gene, CDR1 is SGHTA and CDR2 is FQGTGA. The germline V and J ends were trimmed by 3 bases and 3 bases, with 9 bases remaining between them. CDR3 length: 13 residues.

This clone showed up just once. This chain connects TRBV29-1 to TRBJ2-2; 9 bases agree with TRBD1. The germline gives CDR1 SQVTM, CDR2 ANQGSEA. This CDR3 has 13 residues. Unmatched junction bases numbered 1, after V lost 4 bases and J lost 4 bases. The CDR3 coding sequence is TGCAGCGTTGGGGACAGGGTCACCGGGGAGCTGTTTTTT. Protein: CSVGDRVTGELFF.

The chain combines TRBV6-5 with TRBJ2-1, with D perhaps being TRBD1 or TRBD2 (5 bases each). Germline V CDR1 and CDR2: MNHEY, SVGAGI. The V gene lost 1 base and the J gene lost 2 bases, with 9 bases spanning the gap. CDR3 length equals 15 residues. The CDR3 DNA reads TGTGCCAGCAGTTACTGGGGGAACACCTACAATGAGCAGTTCTTC. Translation gives CASSYWGNTYNEQFF.

This clone is medium-sized in the sample. The rearrangement links TRBV5-4 to TRBJ1-2; D remains unclear. Deletions cut 0 bases from V and 9 bases from J, with 15 bases between. The germline gives CDR1 SGHNT, CDR2 YYREEE (reference sequence). The CDR3 runs to 14 residues. The CDR3 coding sequence is TGTGCCAGCAGCTTGGATATATCGGGGAATCGCTACACCTTC. It translates to CASSLDISGNRYTF.

V is TRBV11-2 and J is TRBJ1-4; 7 nucleotides agree with TRBD1. CDR3 length: 15 residues. Trimming cost V 5 bases and J 7 bases; bases outside gene matches: 10. Per germline, CDR1 SGHAT and CDR2 FQNNGV. The CDR3: CASSTVTGISEKLFF. CDR3 coding DNA: TGTGCCAGCAGCACCGTGACAGGGATTAGTGAAAAACTGTTTTTT.

The chain joins TRBV7-2 to TRBJ2-7, with D maybe TRBD1 (5 bases). Germline CDR1 is SGHTA and CDR2 is FQGNSA. The CDR3 has 15 residues. With 6 bases removed from V and 2 bases from J, the gap between germline ends came to 17 bases. CDR3 amino acids: CASRLTPDSPYEQYF. DNA of the CDR3: TGTGCCAGCAGATTAACACCCGACAGTCCCTACGAGCAGTACTTC.